The rows below give T cell receptor beta chains drawn from one sample of a study of cytomegalovirus exposure and HLA in healthy donors. Only in-frame clones appear in the TCRdb table, and some are missing; sequencing was by immunoSEQ multiplex PCR. The sample carries over 85,000 clones, 79% recorded once. Sequencing was carried out using PBMCs. The receptors shown here come from a woman between 35 and 50 years old in good health and CMV-seronegative. CDR3s include the opening cysteine and the closing phenylalanine or tryptophan. The order of the fields is V gene, clone size, D gene, J gene, CDR3 length, CDR3 protein, CDR3 DNA. D genes are given only for firm matches. A row's size may be missing; if present it is once, few, many or a size class.

TRBV7-9	.	.	TRBJ2-7	13	CASSTPGDYEQYF	TGTGCCAGCAGCACCCCGGGGGATTACGAGCAGTACTTC
TRBV5-8	once	.	TRBJ1-6	13	CASSLDRNSPLHF	TGTGCCAGCAGCTTGGACAGGAATTCACCCCTCCACTTT
TRBV7-8	.	TRBD1	TRBJ2-1	18	CASSSTPVDRGFHNEQFF	TGTGCCAGCAGCTCCACCCCAGTGGACAGGGGTTTCCACAATGAGCAGTTCTTC
TRBV30	.	TRBD1	TRBJ1-5	13	CAWSRQGNQPQNF	TGTGCCTGGAGTCGACAGGGAAATCAGCCCCAGAATTTT
TRBV29-1	.	TRBD2	TRBJ2-1	13	CSVSGTSELPQFF	TGCAGCGTATCCGGGACTAGTGAATTACCACAGTTCTTC
TRBV7-2	.	TRBD1	TRBJ1-1	16	CASSPRGGQGVTEAFF	TGTGCCAGCAGCCCTAGGGGCGGACAGGGTGTCACTGAAGCTTTCTTT
TRBV19	.	.	TRBJ1-3	15	CASSEMLTSGNTIYF	TGTGCCAGTAGTGAGATGCTAACCTCTGGAAACACCATATATTTT
TRBV19	.	TRBD1	TRBJ2-1	14	CASSRTGLGNEQFF	TGTGCCAGTAGTAGGACAGGTTTAGGCAATGAGCAGTTCTTC
TRBV28	.	TRBD1	TRBJ1-5	11	CASKTGGAQHF	TGTGCCAGCAAGACAGGGGGGGCCCAGCATTTT
TRBV5-8	.	.	TRBJ1-1	14	CASSLRGANTEAFF	TGTGCCAGCAGCTTACGGGGGGCGAACACTGAAGCTTTCTTT
TRBV6-5	.	.	TRBJ2-7	14	CASRDQTSTYEQYF	TGTGCCAGCAGGGATCAGACATCGACCTACGAGCAGTACTTC
TRBV5-4	.	.	TRBJ2-3	15	CASSPLTASTDTQYF	TGTGCCAGCAGCCCCCTGACAGCTAGCACAGATACGCAGTATTTT
TRBV13	.	TRBD2	TRBJ2-1	18	CASSLETLAGGAYNEQFF	TGTGCCAGCAGCTTAGAGACCTTAGCGGGGGGGGCCTACAATGAGCAGTTCTTC
TRBV10-3	.	TRBD2	TRBJ2-2	16	CAISESSGGVGGELFF	TGTGCCATCAGTGAGTCGAGCGGGGGCGTCGGCGGGGAGCTGTTTTTT
TRBV19	.	TRBD1	TRBJ1-5	15	CASSIGGTGTQPQHF	TGTGCCAGTAGTATCGGAGGGACAGGGACCCAGCCCCAGCATTTT
TRBV4-3	.	.	TRBJ1-1	13	CASSQEVGGKAFF	TGCGCCAGCAGCCAAGAGGTCGGGGGAAAAGCTTTCTTT